The rows below give T cell receptor beta chains drawn from one sample of a study of T cells in tuberculosis. Produced via immunoSEQ multiplex PCR; TCRdb's table is partial and in-frame only. This table has 85,000 to 100,000 clones, more than 75% appearing once. The sequenced sample consisted of CD1b-GMM tetramer-negative cells sorted from PBMCs. The receptors stem from an adult woman with latent tuberculosis. The CDR3 runs from the conserved cysteine through the conserved F or W. Fields, in order: D gene, J gene, clone size, V gene, CDR3 DNA, CDR3 protein. D genes are given only for firm matches. Clone sizes are given selectively: once, few, many, or a class where the clone is expanded.

D: TRBD1
J: TRBJ1-2
size: -
V: TRBV2
DNA: TGTGCCAGCAGTGTGGAGACAGGGGGCAGGGGCTACACCTTC
CDR3: CASSVETGGRGYTF

D: -
J: TRBJ2-7
size: -
V: TRBV27
DNA: TGTGCCAGCAGTTTTCGGCCCCCCACTCCCCGGGGAGTCCGCTACGAGCAGTACTTC
CDR3: CASSFRPPTPRGVRYEQYF

D: TRBD1
J: TRBJ1-2
size: -
V: TRBV7-2
DNA: TGTGCCAGCAGCCTACAACAGGGGATTGGTGGCTACACCTTC
CDR3: CASSLQQGIGGYTF

D: -
J: TRBJ1-1
size: few
V: TRBV30
DNA: TGTGCCTGGAGGCAGGGGAGGAACACTGAAGCTTTCTTT
CDR3: CAWRQGRNTEAFF

D: TRBD1
J: TRBJ2-1
size: -
V: TRBV28
DNA: TGTGCCACTCACTTCGGACAGGGGAGGAATGAGCAGTTCTTC
CDR3: CATHFGQGRNEQFF

D: TRBD2
J: TRBJ2-3
size: -
V: TRBV4-3
DNA: TGCGCCAGCAGCCAAGACTATCCAAGCGGGGGGTCCTTTGGCGGTACGCAGTATTTT
CDR3: CASSQDYPSGGSFGGTQYF

D: -
J: TRBJ1-3
size: -
V: TRBV5-6
DNA: TGTGCCAGCAGCTTGGAGCGGAACTCTGGAAACACCATATATTTT
CDR3: CASSLERNSGNTIYF

D: -
J: TRBJ1-2
size: -
V: TRBV6-1
DNA: TGTGCCAGCAGTGAAGCGGGGGCAGCTAACTATGGCTACACCTTC
CDR3: CASSEAGAANYGYTF

D: -
J: TRBJ1-1
size: -
V: TRBV29-1
DNA: TGCAGCGTTGTTCCTAGCACTGAAGCTTTCTTT
CDR3: CSVVPSTEAFF

D: -
J: TRBJ2-3
size: -
V: TRBV5-6
DNA: TGTGCCAGCAGCTTGTCGGCTAGAGGGGGTTTGGGATCAGATACGCAGTATTTT
CDR3: CASSLSARGGLGSDTQYF

D: TRBD1
J: TRBJ2-1
size: -
V: TRBV19
DNA: TGTGCCAGTAGTAAACTACAGGGGACCATCTCCTACAATGAGCAGTTCTTC
CDR3: CASSKLQGTISYNEQFF

D: TRBD1
J: TRBJ2-5
size: once
V: TRBV5-6
DNA: TGTGCCAGCAGCTTCGGACAGGTCGGGGAGACCCAGTACTTC
CDR3: CASSFGQVGETQYF

D: TRBD1
J: TRBJ1-2
size: -
V: TRBV5-4
DNA: TGTGCCAGCAGCTCGACAGGGAGGAGTGGCTACACCTTC
CDR3: CASSSTGRSGYTF

D: TRBD2
J: TRBJ2-1
size: -
V: TRBV9
DNA: TGTGCCAGCAGCCCCGGGACTAGCGGGGGGCGTGAGCAGTTCTTC
CDR3: CASSPGTSGGREQFF

D: TRBD1
J: TRBJ2-4
size: -
V: TRBV28
DNA: TGTGCCAGCAGCGACCAGGGGGCAGGAAGGAACATTCAGTACTTC
CDR3: CASSDQGAGRNIQYF

D: -
J: TRBJ1-1
size: few
V: TRBV7-9
DNA: TGTGCCAGCAGCGGACCGGGGGAGTACACTGAAGCTTTCTTT
CDR3: CASSGPGEYTEAFF

D: -
J: TRBJ1-1
size: -
V: TRBV21-1
DNA: TGTGCCAGCAGCTCCCAAAAGGTCACGAACCGGGAGACTGAAGCTTTCTTT
CDR3: CASSSQKVTNRETEAFF

D: TRBD1
J: TRBJ2-3
size: -
V: TRBV5-4
DNA: TGTGCCAGCAGCAATCGACAGGGAACAGATACGCAGTATTTT
CDR3: CASSNRQGTDTQYF

D: TRBD1
J: TRBJ1-2
size: -
V: TRBV5-4
DNA: TGTGCCAGCAGCCCTCCCACAGGGGCTAATGGCTACACCTTC
CDR3: CASSPPTGANGYTF

D: TRBD1
J: TRBJ2-6
size: -
V: TRBV7-9
DNA: TGTGCCAGCATCCCGGGACAGGGAGTTTATGGGGCCAACGTCCTGACTTTC
CDR3: CASIPGQGVYGANVLTF

D: -
J: TRBJ1-1
size: -
V: TRBV2
DNA: TGTGCCACCTGGTTAGACAAGAACACTGAAGCTTTCTTT
CDR3: CATWLDKNTEAFF

D: -
J: TRBJ2-3
size: -
V: TRBV19
DNA: TGTGCCAGTAGTATCGAACTCCTTAATACAGATACGCAGTATTTT
CDR3: CASSIELLNTDTQYF

D: -
J: TRBJ1-2
size: few
V: TRBV27
DNA: TGTGCCAGCAGTTTATATCCAGGGCTTGGCTACACCTTC
CDR3: CASSLYPGLGYTF

D: TRBD2
J: TRBJ2-7
size: -
V: TRBV6-1
DNA: TGTGCCAGCAGTGCCCTAATAGCGGGGGTCTCCTACGAGCAGTACTTC
CDR3: CASSALIAGVSYEQYF

D: TRBD2
J: TRBJ2-7
size: once
V: TRBV7-9
DNA: TGTGCCAGCAGCCAAGGGACTAGCGGTTACGAGCAGTACTTC
CDR3: CASSQGTSGYEQYF

D: TRBD2
J: TRBJ2-1
size: -
V: TRBV7-8
DNA: TGTGCCAGCAGCTTATTGGCGGGGGGAGGTCGTTATTACAATGAGCAGTTCTTC
CDR3: CASSLLAGGGRYYNEQFF

D: TRBD1
J: TRBJ1-1
size: -
V: TRBV27
DNA: TGTGCCAGCACCTTACGAACAGGGGGCAACACTGAAGCTTTCTTT
CDR3: CASTLRTGGNTEAFF

D: -
J: TRBJ1-4
size: -
V: TRBV6-5
DNA: TGTGCCAGCAGCGAAACAGGGCTAGGAGGTGAAAAACTGTTTTTT
CDR3: CASSETGLGGEKLFF

D: -
J: TRBJ1-1
size: -
V: TRBV12-5
DNA: TGTGCTAGTGGTTTGACCATCAGGGAAGGAAAAACTGAAGCTTTCTTT
CDR3: CASGLTIREGKTEAFF

D: -
J: TRBJ1-2
size: once
V: TRBV6-5
DNA: TGTGCCAGCAGTTACTCACCCGTGCGTGGCTACACCTTC
CDR3: CASSYSPVRGYTF

D: -
J: TRBJ2-5
size: -
V: TRBV10-3
DNA: TGTGCCACCCTCCCCCGAGGGGGTCAAGAGACCCAGTACTTC
CDR3: CATLPRGGQETQYF

D: -
J: TRBJ2-2
size: -
V: TRBV7-2
DNA: TGTGCCAGCAGCTCACAGGGTGGCCCCGGGGAGCTGTTTTTT
CDR3: CASSSQGGPGELFF

D: -
J: TRBJ1-2
size: -
V: TRBV6-5
DNA: TGTGCCAGCAGTTACTCGAGGGGGTATCTAGGGGGCTACACCTTC
CDR3: CASSYSRGYLGGYTF

D: -
J: TRBJ2-7
size: few
V: TRBV7-2
DNA: TGTGCCAGCAGCTCAAACAGGGTATCCTACGAGCAGTACTTC
CDR3: CASSSNRVSYEQYF

D: TRBD1
J: TRBJ2-2
size: -
V: TRBV9
DNA: TGTGCCAGCAGTGAGGCCGGGACAGGGGGGGCCGGGGAGCTGGTTTTT
CDR3: CASSEAGTGGAGELVF

D: TRBD1
J: TRBJ1-1
size: -
V: TRBV27
DNA: TGTGCCAGCAGTTATGGACAGGGATTGAACACTGAAGCTTTCTTT
CDR3: CASSYGQGLNTEAFF

D: TRBD2
J: TRBJ2-7
size: -
V: TRBV7-6
DNA: TGTGCCAGCAGCTTGGGACTAGCGGATTTTGGCGAGCAGTACTTC
CDR3: CASSLGLADFGEQYF

D: -
J: TRBJ2-5
size: -
V: TRBV5-1
DNA: TGCGCCAGCAGCCCTGACGGGGGACAGACCCAGTACTTC
CDR3: CASSPDGGQTQYF

D: -
J: TRBJ2-1
size: -
V: TRBV27
DNA: TGTGCCAGCAGTTTATCGATTGGGGGAACTAGCCATGAGCAGTTCTTC
CDR3: CASSLSIGGTSHEQFF

D: TRBD1
J: TRBJ1-1
size: -
V: TRBV5-1
DNA: TGCGCCAGCAGCTTGGCCTGGATGGCAGGGGGTCTCGACACTGAAGCTTTCTTT
CDR3: CASSLAWMAGGLDTEAFF

D: TRBD1
J: TRBJ1-2
size: -
V: TRBV4-1
DNA: TGCGCCAGCAGCCCCAGAGACAGGGCTGACTATGGCTACACCTTC
CDR3: CASSPRDRADYGYTF

D: TRBD1
J: TRBJ1-6
size: once
V: TRBV28
DNA: TGTGCCAGCAGTTTTGATGGACAGGGATCTTATTCACCCCTCCACTTT
CDR3: CASSFDGQGSYSPLHF

D: -
J: TRBJ2-1
size: -
V: TRBV4-2
DNA: TGTGCCAGCAGCCAAGACGGGGAGTCGGAATACAATGAGCAGTTCTTC
CDR3: CASSQDGESEYNEQFF

D: TRBD1
J: TRBJ1-3
size: few
V: TRBV4-3
DNA: TGCGCCAGCAGCTCGGGACAGGGGGGTTTCCCCATATATTTT
CDR3: CASSSGQGGFPIYF

D: -
J: TRBJ2-1
size: -
V: TRBV10-3
DNA: TGTGCCATTACATCGTCAATCTCTGCCTCTGAGCAGTTCTTC
CDR3: CAITSSISASEQFF

D: -
J: TRBJ1-1
size: -
V: TRBV11-2
DNA: TGTGCCAGCAGCTTATGGGACAAGAACACTGAAGCTTTCTTT
CDR3: CASSLWDKNTEAFF

D: TRBD1
J: TRBJ2-7
size: -
V: TRBV7-9
DNA: TGTGCCAGCAGCTCCCCCAGGACAGGGGATTTCCACGAGCAGTACTTC
CDR3: CASSSPRTGDFHEQYF

D: -
J: TRBJ2-7
size: -
V: TRBV29-1
DNA: TGCAGCGTTGTCTCAGTCGGGGGCTACGAGCAGTACTTC
CDR3: CSVVSVGGYEQYF

D: TRBD1
J: TRBJ1-5
size: -
V: TRBV28
DNA: TGTGCCAGCAGTATCTACAGGGGTGATCAGCCCCAGCATTTT
CDR3: CASSIYRGDQPQHF

D: -
J: TRBJ2-3
size: -
V: TRBV6-6
DNA: TGTGCCAGCAGTTTCACAGGGCGCGGCACAGATACGCAGTATTTT
CDR3: CASSFTGRGTDTQYF

D: TRBD2
J: TRBJ2-3
size: -
V: TRBV2
DNA: TGTGCCAGCAGTGAATTGGGTGGGGGGGTCACAGATACGCAGTATTTT
CDR3: CASSELGGGVTDTQYF